A selection of T cell receptor beta chains follows, all from one sample in a study of beta chain features in type 1 diabetes. Libraries were prepared by immunoSEQ multiplex PCR; TCRdb keeps only in-frame clonotypes and omits some of them. Of some 270,000 clones in the sample, approximately 14% are singletons; the top ten hold approximately 0.024%. The specimen was naive CD4+ T cells from blood. The receptors derive from a woman in her thirties or forties in good health. CDR3s leave out the opening cysteine and the closing phenylalanine or tryptophan. A D gene is named only where the DNA matches it firmly.

d_gene,j_gene,len,v_gene,CDR3aa
TRBD2,TRBJ2-7,16,TRBV5-1,ASSLAPAGGLTNYEQY
TRBD1,TRBJ1-2,12,TRBV2,ASSQGGADYGYT
TRBD1,NA,12,TRBV7-2,ASSSTGLGYEQY
TRBD1,TRBJ1-1,11,TRBV29-1,SVGVDRETEAF
NA,TRBJ2-1,10,TRBV7-9,ASSLPYNEQF
NA,TRBJ1-2,12,TRBV27,ASTQHGGNYGYT
NA,TRBJ2-5,11,TRBV14,ASSHNRKETQY
NA,TRBJ2-7,10,TRBV12-5,ASGKRTYEQY
NA,TRBJ2-1,13,TRBV1,TSSQEAGGYNEQF
TRBD1,TRBJ2-1,14,TRBV6-5,ASSYNTGQGSNEQF
NA,TRBJ1-2,11,TRBV7-9,ASSSDGERGYT
TRBD2,TRBJ2-7,13,TRBV13,ASSPSRLAHYEQY
TRBD2,TRBJ2-1,14,TRBV4-1,ASSHGLIAGFYEQF
NA,TRBJ2-5,11,TRBV5-1,ASSRGRQETQY
NA,TRBJ2-3,12,TRBV6-1,ASSEPGSTDTQY
TRBD1,TRBJ1-5,13,TRBV2,ASSLETGGGQPQH
NA,TRBJ1-1,12,TRBV11-2,ASSGLRGSAEAF
TRBD2,TRBJ2-1,15,TRBV9,ASSSGLAGGRYNEQF
NA,TRBJ1-3,13,TRBV5-4,ASSDTRQSGNTIY
NA,TRBJ2-4,15,TRBV4-2,ASSQYPEREDKNIQY
NA,TRBJ1-6,12,TRBV18,ASSPKQGSSPLH
TRBD1,TRBJ2-7,13,TRBV6-6,ASSSNRGMRYEQY
TRBD1,TRBJ2-7,15,TRBV4-3,ASSQGPRGQGPYEQY
NA,TRBJ2-2,15,TRBV11-2,ASSPRLPGPITGELF
TRBD1,TRBJ2-7,11,TRBV5-8,ATPGQGFYEQY
NA,TRBJ1-1,10,TRBV28,ASSIKGTEAF
TRBD1,TRBJ2-6,16,TRBV10-3,AISESGQGPSGANVLT
NA,TRBJ1-1,10,TRBV11-2,ASSLVTRRAF
TRBD1,TRBJ2-5,11,TRBV6-1,ASRDRGKETQY
NA,TRBJ2-2,12,TRBV5-1,ASSRRENGGELF
TRBD2,TRBJ2-7,12,TRBV5-6,ASSSGLAYPSEY
NA,TRBJ1-1,14,TRBV19,ASPPQGGEKRTEAF
TRBD2,TRBJ2-2,14,TRBV5-4,ASSPGLAILTGELF
NA,TRBJ2-2,13,TRBV5-4,ASSLSSVNTGELF
NA,TRBJ2-7,11,TRBV29-1,SVGGLSFGEQY
TRBD1,TRBJ2-7,13,TRBV5-1,ASSPPGTASYEQY
NA,TRBJ1-2,9,TRBV11-3,ASSRDYGYT
NA,TRBJ1-6,13,TRBV7-6,ASSLQGGLNSPLH
TRBD1,TRBJ2-5,13,TRBV5-1,ASSTGTGSRETQY